This passage covers 2 T cell receptor beta chains from one sample sequenced in a study of response to subunit inactivated influenza vaccine. Each CDR3 protein gets one entry after TCRdb re-called the RT-PCR reads with MiXCR. The sample has about 520,000 distinct CDR3 sequences, around 25% seen once. Source: CD4+ T cells sorted from PBMCs, taken more than 4 days after vaccination. The receptors derive from a man over 45 who received an inactivated influenza vaccine.

This clonotype has just a few counts. The chain links TRBV29-1 to TRBJ1-2, with D unclear. Germline V gene lookup returns CDR1 SQVTM and CDR2 ANQGSEA. The CDR3 is 11 residues long. V gave up 7 bases and J gave up 0 bases, with 6 bases separating them. Written as DNA, the CDR3 is TGCAGCGCGGGTTCTAACTATGGCTACACCTTC. It codes for CSAGSNYGYTF.

In its sample, this clonotype was seen a few times. V usage is TRBV7-9 and J usage is TRBJ2-4; D is unresolved. Germline loops: CDR1 SEHNR, CDR2 FQNEAQ (reference sequence). V shed 1 base and J shed 6 bases, with 10 bases lying between them. This CDR3 is built from 14 residues. For the CDR3, the DNA is TGTGCCAGCAGCTTAGACGTTGTGATAAACATTCAGTACTTC. This gives the protein CASSLDVVINIQYF.